The 14 T cell receptor beta chains listed next were all sequenced from one sample in a study of blood T cell repertoires in COVID-19. Profiled with immunoSEQ multiplex PCR; TCRdb holds only in-frame clones, not every one. The sample carries 120,000 or so clones, 77% recorded once. Sequenced input: peripheral blood. The receptors come from a human donor in a cohort sampled during active COVID-19.

This clone was counted only a few times. The chain links TRBV5-6 to TRBJ2-7; D gene ambiguous. Germline V CDR1 and CDR2: SGHDT, YYEEEE. Deletions cut 4 bases from V and 7 bases from J, with 15 bases between. There are 13 residues in the CDR3. The CDR3 region is CASSASLGPEQYF. The CDR3 coding sequence is TGTGCCAGCAGCGCGTCCCTTGGTCCTGAGCAGTACTTC. The full variable domain, completed using reference TRBV5-6 and TRBJ2-7, is DAGVTQSPTHLIKTRGQQVTLRCSPKSGHDTVSWYQQALGQGPQFIFQYYEEEERQRGNFPDRFSGHQFPNYSSELNVNALLLGDSALYLCASSASLGPEQYFGPGTRLTVT.

The CDR3 is CASSYSYEQYF. The CDR3 coding sequence is TGTGCCAGCAGTTATAGCTACGAGCAGTACTTC. This sequence joins TRBV2 and TRBJ2-7, with unresolved D. Per the germline V gene, CDR1 is SNHLY and CDR2 is FYNNEI. The V gene lost 5 bases and the J gene lost 3 bases, with 5 bases spanning the gap. The CDR3 length is 11 residues.

In this sample, this clone turned up many times. The chain recombines TRBV27 with TRBJ2-6, with D possibly matching TRBD2 (5 bases). Between the trimmed V and J ends, which lost 6 bases and 13 bases, there was a span of 19 bases. Germline CDR1 is MNHEY and CDR2 is SMNVEV (reference sequence). The CDR3 has 14 amino acids. In DNA form, the CDR3 reads TGTGCCAGCAGCCCTCTGGGAGCCCCCCGGGTCCTGACTTTC. Its translation: CASSPLGAPRVLTF.

The genes are TRBV9 and TRBJ2-2, with a possible D match to TRBD1 (5 bases). V shed 1 base and J shed 3 bases, with 7 bases lying between them. The CDR3 runs to 14 residues. Germline values: CDR1 SGDLS, CDR2 YYNGEE. CDR3 DNA: TGTGCCAGCAGCGTAATAGGGGACACCGGGGAGCTGTTTTTT. This codes for CASSVIGDTGELFF.

Only one count was recorded for this clone. The chain is built from TRBV7-6 and TRBJ1-2; 8 bases map to TRBD1. V lost 4 bases to trimming and J lost 4 bases; unmatched junction nucleotides: 5. Germline V gives CDR1 SGHVS, CDR2 FNYEAQ. The CDR3 length is 14 residues. In DNA, the CDR3 is TGTGCCAGCAGCTATGGACAGGGTGGCTATGGCTACACCTTC. This gives the protein CASSYGQGGYGYTF.

This rearrangement joins TRBV4-1 to TRBJ2-3; 7 bases line up with TRBD2. From germline, CDR1 is MGHRA and CDR2 YSYEKL. Unmatched junction bases numbered 7, after V lost 0 bases and J lost 4 bases. The CDR3 sequence is 16 residues long. The CDR3: CASSQDGGGIPDTQYF. The CDR3 DNA reads TGCGCCAGCAGCCAAGATGGCGGGGGTATACCAGATACGCAGTATTTT.

J is TRBJ2-7 and V is TRBV6-5; 7 nucleotides align to TRBD2. The CDR3 loop spans 13 amino acids. The junction had 4 bases not matched to a gene; V was cut back by 6 bases and J by 2 bases. The germline V gene has CDR1 MNHEY and CDR2 SVGAGI. Here the CDR3 reads CASSAGEAYEQYF. The CDR3, as DNA: TGTGCCAGCAGCGCGGGGGAGGCCTACGAGCAGTACTTC.

The chain has TRBV11-3 and TRBJ2-4; 11 nucleotides agree with TRBD1. The CDR3 covers 13 residues. CDR1 and CDR2 from the germline V gene are SGHNT and YENEEA. Trimming took 5 bases from V and 7 from J; bases not matched to a gene: 1. CDR3: CASSRDRGNIQYF. The CDR3 DNA follows: TGTGCCAGCAGCCGGGACAGGGGGAACATTCAGTACTTC. Drawing the rest from reference TRBV11-3 and TRBJ2-4, the complete variable domain is EAGVVQSPRYKIIEKKQPVAFWCNPISGHNTLYWYLQNLGQGPELLIRYENEEAVDDSQLPKDRFSAERLKGVDSTLKIQPAELGDSAVYLCASSRDRGNIQYFGAGTRLSVL.

V gene TRBV7-6 combines with J gene TRBJ2-7; TRBD2 matches at 10 bases. The CDR3 totals 18 residues. In germline, CDR1 is SGHVS, CDR2 FNYEAQ. After removal of 1 base from V and 0 bases from J, the junction contained 9 bases not matched to a gene. The CDR3 sequence: CASSLGFSGTSDSYEQYF. The CDR3 coding sequence is TGTGCCAGCAGCTTAGGATTCTCCGGGACTAGCGACTCCTACGAGCAGTACTTC.

The chain employs TRBV10-2 and TRBJ2-7; 9 nucleotides line up with TRBD1. The J segment lost 3 bases and the V segment lost 8 bases, leaving 5 bases of the junction unmatched. There are 13 residues in the CDR3. Germline V gene data show CDR1 as WSHSY and CDR2 as SAAADI. The CDR3 sequence is CASCRDRDYEQYF. DNA of the CDR3: TGCGCCAGCTGCCGGGACAGGGACTACGAGCAGTACTTC.

This clone is a singleton in its sample. CDR3 amino acids: CASSRRTEMNTEAFF. The CDR3 DNA reads as TGTGCCAGCAGCCGCCGGACAGAAATGAACACTGAAGCTTTCTTT. The chain is built from TRBV11-3 and TRBJ1-1; a weak D match, TRBD1 (6 bases). This CDR3 is built from 15 residues. Germline CDR1 SGHNT, CDR2 YENEEA. V lost 5 bases to trimming and J lost 0 bases, with 13 bases between them.

J is TRBJ2-4 and V is TRBV7-8; D perhaps matches TRBD2 (7 bases). V lost 1 base and J lost 10, with 17 bases in between. Germline lookup yields CDR1 SGHVS and CDR2 FQNEAQ. This CDR3 has 15 amino acids. The CDR3 protein is CASSLVVGGQRIQYF. CDR3 DNA sequence: TGTGCCAGCAGCTTAGTTGTGGGGGGGCAAAGGATTCAGTACTTC.

This clone appeared a few times. The chain has TRBV19 and TRBJ2-1; 7 positions match TRBD2. The germline V gene encodes CDR1 LNHDA and CDR2 SQIVND (reference sequence). The V segment lost 6 bases and the J segment 5 bases; nucleotides outside the gene matches: 10. The CDR3 length is 15 residues. CDR3 sequence (DNA): TGTGCCAGTAGAAGTGGGGACTACTCAAACAATGAGCAGTTCTTC. Translating it yields CASRSGDYSNNEQFF.

The chain combines TRBV3-1 (or the pseudogene TRBV3-2) with TRBJ1-1; D possibly corresponds to TRBD1 (6 bases). Trimming took 1 base from V and 3 from J, leaving 12 bases between them. Per germline, CDR1 LGHDT and CDR2 YNNKEL (reference sequence). The CDR3 extends over 15 amino acids. In nucleotides, the CDR3 is TGTGCCAGCAGCCAAGCCGACAGGTCGGACACTGAAGCTTTCTTT. Translating it yields CASSQADRSDTEAFF.